The T cell receptor (beta chain) under discussion was sequenced for a study of OX40 agonist ivuxolimab in advanced cancers. On the study more broadly: Intravenous ivuxolimab at 0.01 to 10 mg/kg was given to patients every 2 weeks.

Generated by immunoSEQ multiplex PCR, the TCRdb table keeps only in-frame clones and is missing some. The sample comprises about 17,000 clones, less than 90% of which are singletons, and about 25% rests with the top ten. The CDR3 is 14 residues long. Germline V lookup: CDR1 SGHDT, CDR2 YYEEEE. V lost 2 bases, J lost 3 bases, and 12 bases lay in between. The chain has TRBV5-6 and TRBJ2-7; the D is unclear. The sample here was CD4+ or CD8+ T cells sorted from blood, taken in a trial of the OX40 agonist ivuxolimab. The receptor comes from an adult with an advanced solid tumor such as melanoma, head and neck, liver or kidney cancer. The CDR3 DNA reads as TGTGCCAGCAGCTTTGGGCTCGGAGACTACGAGCAGTACTTC. Translating gives CASSFGLGDYEQYF.